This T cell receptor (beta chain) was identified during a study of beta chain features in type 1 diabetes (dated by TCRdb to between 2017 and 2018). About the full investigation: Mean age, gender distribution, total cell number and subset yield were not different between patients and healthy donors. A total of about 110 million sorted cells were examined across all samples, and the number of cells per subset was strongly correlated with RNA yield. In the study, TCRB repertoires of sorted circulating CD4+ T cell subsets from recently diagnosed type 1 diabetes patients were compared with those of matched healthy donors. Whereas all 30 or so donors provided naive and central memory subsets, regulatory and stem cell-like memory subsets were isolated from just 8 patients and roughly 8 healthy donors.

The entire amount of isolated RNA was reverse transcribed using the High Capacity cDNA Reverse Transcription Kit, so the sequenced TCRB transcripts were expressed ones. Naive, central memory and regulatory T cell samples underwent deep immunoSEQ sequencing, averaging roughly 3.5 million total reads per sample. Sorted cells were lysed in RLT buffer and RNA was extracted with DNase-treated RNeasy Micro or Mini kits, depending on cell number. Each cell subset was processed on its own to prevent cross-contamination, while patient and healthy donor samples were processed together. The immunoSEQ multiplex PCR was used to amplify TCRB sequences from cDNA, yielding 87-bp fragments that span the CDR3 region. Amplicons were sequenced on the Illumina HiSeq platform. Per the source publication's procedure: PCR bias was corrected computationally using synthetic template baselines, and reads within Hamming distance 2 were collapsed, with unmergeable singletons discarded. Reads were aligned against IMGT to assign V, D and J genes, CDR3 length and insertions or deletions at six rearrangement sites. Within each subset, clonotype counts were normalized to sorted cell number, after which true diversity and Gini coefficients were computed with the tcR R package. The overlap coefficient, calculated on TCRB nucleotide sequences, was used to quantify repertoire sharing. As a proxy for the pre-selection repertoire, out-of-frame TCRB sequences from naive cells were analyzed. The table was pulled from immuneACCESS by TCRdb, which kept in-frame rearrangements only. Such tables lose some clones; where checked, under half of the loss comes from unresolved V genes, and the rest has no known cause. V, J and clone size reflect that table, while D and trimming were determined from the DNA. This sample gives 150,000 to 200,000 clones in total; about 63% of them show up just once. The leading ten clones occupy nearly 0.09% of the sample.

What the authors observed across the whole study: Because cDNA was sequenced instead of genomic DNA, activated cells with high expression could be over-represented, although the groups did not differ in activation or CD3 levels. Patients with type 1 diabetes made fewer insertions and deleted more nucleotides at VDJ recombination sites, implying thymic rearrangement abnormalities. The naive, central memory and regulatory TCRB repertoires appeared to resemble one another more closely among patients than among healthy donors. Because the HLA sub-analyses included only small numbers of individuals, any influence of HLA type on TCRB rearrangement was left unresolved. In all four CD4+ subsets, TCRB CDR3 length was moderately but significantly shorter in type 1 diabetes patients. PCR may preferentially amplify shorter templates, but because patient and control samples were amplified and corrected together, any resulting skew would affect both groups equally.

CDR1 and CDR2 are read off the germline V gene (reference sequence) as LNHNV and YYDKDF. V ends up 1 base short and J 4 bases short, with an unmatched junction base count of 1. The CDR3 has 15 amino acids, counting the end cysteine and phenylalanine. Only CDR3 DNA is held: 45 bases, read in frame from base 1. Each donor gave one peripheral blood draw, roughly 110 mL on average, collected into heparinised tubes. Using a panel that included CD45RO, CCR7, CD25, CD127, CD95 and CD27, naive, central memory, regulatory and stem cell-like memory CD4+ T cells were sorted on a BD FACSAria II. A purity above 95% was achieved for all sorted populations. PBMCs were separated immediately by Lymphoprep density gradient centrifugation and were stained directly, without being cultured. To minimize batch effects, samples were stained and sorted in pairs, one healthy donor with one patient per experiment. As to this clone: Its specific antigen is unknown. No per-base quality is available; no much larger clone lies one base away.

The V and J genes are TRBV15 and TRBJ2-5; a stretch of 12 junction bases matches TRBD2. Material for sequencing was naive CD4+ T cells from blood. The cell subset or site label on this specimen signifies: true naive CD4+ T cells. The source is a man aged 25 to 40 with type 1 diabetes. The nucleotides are TGTGCCACCAGCAGAGGACTAGCGGGGGCAGAGACCCAGTACTTC. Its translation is CATSRGLAGAETQYF.